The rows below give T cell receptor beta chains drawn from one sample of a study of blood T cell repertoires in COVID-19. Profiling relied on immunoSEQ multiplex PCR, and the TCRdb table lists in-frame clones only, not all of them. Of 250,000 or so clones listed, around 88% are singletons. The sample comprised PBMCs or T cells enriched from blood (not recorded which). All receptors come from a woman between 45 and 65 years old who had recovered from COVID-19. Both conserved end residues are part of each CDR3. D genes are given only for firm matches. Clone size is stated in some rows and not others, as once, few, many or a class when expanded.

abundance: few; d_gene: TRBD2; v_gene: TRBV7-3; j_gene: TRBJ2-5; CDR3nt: TGTGCCAGCAGCTCCACCGGGACTAGCAAGGAGACCCAGTACTTC; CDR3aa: CASSSTGTSKETQYF
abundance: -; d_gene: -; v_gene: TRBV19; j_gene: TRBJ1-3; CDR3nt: TGTGCCAGTGACCATGGACAGACCTCTGGAAACACCATATATTTT; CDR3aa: CASDHGQTSGNTIYF
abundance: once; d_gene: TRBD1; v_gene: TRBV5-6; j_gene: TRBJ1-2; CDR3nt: TGTGCCAGCAGCCTAGGGACAGCCCTTACTGGCTACACCTTC; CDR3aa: CASSLGTALTGYTF
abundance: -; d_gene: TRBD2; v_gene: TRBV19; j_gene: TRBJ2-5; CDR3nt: TGTGCCAGTAGTTCTACTAGCGGGAGCTTGGAGACCCAGTACTTC; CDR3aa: CASSSTSGSLETQYF
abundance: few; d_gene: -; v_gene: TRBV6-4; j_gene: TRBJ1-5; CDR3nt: TGTGCCAGCAGTCCTACAGGGATTGGTCAGCCCCAGCATTTT; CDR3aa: CASSPTGIGQPQHF
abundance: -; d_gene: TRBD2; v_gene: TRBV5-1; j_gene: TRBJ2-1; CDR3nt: TGCGCCAGCAGCTTTAGCGGCCCGGGAGGGGATGAGCAGTTCTTC; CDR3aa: CASSFSGPGGDEQFF
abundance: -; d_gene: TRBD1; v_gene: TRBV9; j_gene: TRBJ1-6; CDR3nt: TGTGCCAGCAGGCCCCGGGACAGTTATAATTCACCCCTCCACTTT; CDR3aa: CASRPRDSYNSPLHF
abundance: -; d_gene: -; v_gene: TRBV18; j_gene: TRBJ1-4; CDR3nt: TGTGCCAGCTCACCGGCAGGCCAGATTAATGAAAAACTGTTTTTT; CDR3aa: CASSPAGQINEKLFF
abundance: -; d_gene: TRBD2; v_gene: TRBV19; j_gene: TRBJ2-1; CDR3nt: TGTGCCAGTACCCATCTAGCGGGGGGTTCCTACAATGAGCAGTTCTTC; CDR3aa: CASTHLAGGSYNEQFF
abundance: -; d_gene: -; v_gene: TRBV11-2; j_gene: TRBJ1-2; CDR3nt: TGTGCCAGCAGCTTAGAAGGGGCGGCTAACTATGGCTACACCTTC; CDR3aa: CASSLEGAANYGYTF
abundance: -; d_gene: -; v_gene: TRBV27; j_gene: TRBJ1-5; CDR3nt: TGTGCCAGCAGTCCCAGGACTCTCCAGAATCAGCCCCAGCATTTT; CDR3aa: CASSPRTLQNQPQHF
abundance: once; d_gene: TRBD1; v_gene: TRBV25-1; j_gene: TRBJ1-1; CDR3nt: TGTGCCAGCAGTGACTCCGGGACAGGGGAGACTGAAGCTTTCTTT; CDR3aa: CASSDSGTGETEAFF
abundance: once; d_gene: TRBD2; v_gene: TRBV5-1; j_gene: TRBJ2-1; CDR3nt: TGCGCCAGCAGCTTGGTCGCTAGCGGGAGACGAGAGCAGTTCTTC; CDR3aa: CASSLVASGRREQFF
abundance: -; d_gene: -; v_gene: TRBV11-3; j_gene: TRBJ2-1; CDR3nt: TGTGCCAGCAGCTTAGGGGGGAGGAACAATGAGCAGTTCTTC; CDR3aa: CASSLGGRNNEQFF
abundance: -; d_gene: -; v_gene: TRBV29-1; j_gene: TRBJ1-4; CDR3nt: TGCAGCGTTGAGGGGCAGGATGAAAAACTGTTTTTT; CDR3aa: CSVEGQDEKLFF
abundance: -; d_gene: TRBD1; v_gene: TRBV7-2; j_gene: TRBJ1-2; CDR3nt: TGTGCCAGCAGCTCGGACAGGGGAGAGCGCTACACCTTC; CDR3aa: CASSSDRGERYTF
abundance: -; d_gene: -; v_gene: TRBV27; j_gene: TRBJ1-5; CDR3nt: TGTGCCAGCAGGCCCGGGGGAAGGAATCAGCCCCAGCATTTT; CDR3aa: CASRPGGRNQPQHF
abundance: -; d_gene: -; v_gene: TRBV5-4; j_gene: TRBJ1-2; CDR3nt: TGTGCCAGCAGCCGCCCCCCAGGGATTGGATATGGCTACACCTTC; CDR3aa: CASSRPPGIGYGYTF
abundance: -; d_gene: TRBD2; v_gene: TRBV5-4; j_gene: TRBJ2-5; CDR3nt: TGTGCCAGCAGCTTGGGAATAGCGGGAGGGCCCCGGGAGACCCAGTACTTC; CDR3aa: CASSLGIAGGPRETQYF
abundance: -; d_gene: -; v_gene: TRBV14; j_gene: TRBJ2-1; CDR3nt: TGTGCCAGCAGCCAAGATCGGGGTAGAAGGAAGTTCTTC; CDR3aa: CASSQDRGRRKFF
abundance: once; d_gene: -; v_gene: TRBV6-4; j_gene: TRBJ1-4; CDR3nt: TGTGCCAGCAGTACACCAGCAGGGAGGTTTAATGAAAAACTGTTTTTT; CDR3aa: CASSTPAGRFNEKLFF
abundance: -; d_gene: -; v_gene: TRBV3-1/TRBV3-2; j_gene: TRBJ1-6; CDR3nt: TGTGCCAGCAGACAAACAGGTACTAATTCACCCCTCCACTTT; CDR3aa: CASRQTGTNSPLHF
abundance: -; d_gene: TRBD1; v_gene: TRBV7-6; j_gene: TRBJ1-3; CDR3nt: TGTGCCAGCAGATCACGACAGGGGACCAACACCATATATTTT; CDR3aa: CASRSRQGTNTIYF
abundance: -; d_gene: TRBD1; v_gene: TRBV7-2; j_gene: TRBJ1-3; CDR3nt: TGTGCCAGCAGCTCCGACGGACAGGTCACTGGAAACACCATATATTTT; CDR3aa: CASSSDGQVTGNTIYF
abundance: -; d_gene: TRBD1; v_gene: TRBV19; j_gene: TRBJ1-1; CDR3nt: TGTGCCAGTAGTAGAGGACAGGGGGCAACTGAAGCTTTCTTT; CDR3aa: CASSRGQGATEAFF
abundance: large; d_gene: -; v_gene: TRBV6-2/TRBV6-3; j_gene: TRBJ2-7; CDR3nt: TGTGCCAGCAGTTACTGGAGATCTGGGTCGGGCTACGAGCAGTACTTC; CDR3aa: CASSYWRSGSGYEQYF
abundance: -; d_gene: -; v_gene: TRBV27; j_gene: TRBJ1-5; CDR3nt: TGTGCCAGCAGTTTTCGCGGGGAGAATCAGCCCCAGCATTTT; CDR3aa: CASSFRGENQPQHF
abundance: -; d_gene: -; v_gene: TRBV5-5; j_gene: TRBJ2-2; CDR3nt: TGTGCCAGCAGCGGCGGGACAGCCAACACCGGGGAGCTGTTTTTT; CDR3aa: CASSGGTANTGELFF
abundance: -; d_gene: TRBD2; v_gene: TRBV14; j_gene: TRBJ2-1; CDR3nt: TGTGCCAGCAGCCGAAGAGCAACTAGCGGGAGTAAGGATGAGCAGTTCTTC; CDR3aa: CASSRRATSGSKDEQFF
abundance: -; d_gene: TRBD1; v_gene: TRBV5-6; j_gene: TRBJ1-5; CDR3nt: TGTGCCAGCAGCTTGGCAACAGGGGTAGAACAGCCCCAGCATTTT; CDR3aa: CASSLATGVEQPQHF
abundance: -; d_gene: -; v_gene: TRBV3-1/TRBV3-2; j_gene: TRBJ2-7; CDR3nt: TGTGCCAGCAGCCGCACGGGGAGCTACGAGCAGTACTTC; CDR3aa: CASSRTGSYEQYF
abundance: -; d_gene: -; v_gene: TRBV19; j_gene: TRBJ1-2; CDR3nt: TGTGCCAGTAGTCAAATCACTAACTATGGCTACACCTTC; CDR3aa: CASSQITNYGYTF
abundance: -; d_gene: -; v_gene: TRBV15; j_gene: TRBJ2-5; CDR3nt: TGTGCCACCAGCAGAGATCTGGTCAGACAAGAGACCCAGTACTTC; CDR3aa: CATSRDLVRQETQYF
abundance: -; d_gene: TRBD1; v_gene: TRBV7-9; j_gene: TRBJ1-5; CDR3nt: TGTGCCAGCAGCCGCACCTGGACAGGGGATCAGCCCCAGCATTTT; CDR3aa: CASSRTWTGDQPQHF
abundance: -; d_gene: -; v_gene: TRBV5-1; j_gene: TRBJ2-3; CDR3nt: TGCGCCAGCAGCTGGACAAGCACAGATACGCAGTATTTT; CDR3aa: CASSWTSTDTQYF
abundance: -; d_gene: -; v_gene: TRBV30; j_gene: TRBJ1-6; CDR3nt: TGTGCCTGGGGGGAGAGCTCCTATAATTCACCCCTCCACTTT; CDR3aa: CAWGESSYNSPLHF
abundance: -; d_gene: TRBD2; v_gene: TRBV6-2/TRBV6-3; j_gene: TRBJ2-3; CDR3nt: TGTGCCAGCAGTTCCTGGACTAGCGGGAACACAGATACGCAGTATTTT; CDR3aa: CASSSWTSGNTDTQYF
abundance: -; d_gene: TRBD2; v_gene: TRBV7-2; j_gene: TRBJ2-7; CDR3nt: TGTGCCAGCAGCCGTCAGGGACTAGCGCTCAGCTCCTACGAGCAGTACTTC; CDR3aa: CASSRQGLALSSYEQYF
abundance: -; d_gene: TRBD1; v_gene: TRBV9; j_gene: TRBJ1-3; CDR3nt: TGTGCCAGCAGCGTAGACGGGAGGGGGCTTTACTCTGGAAACACCATATATTTT; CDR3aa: CASSVDGRGLYSGNTIYF
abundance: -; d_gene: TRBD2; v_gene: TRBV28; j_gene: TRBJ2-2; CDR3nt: TGTGCCAGCACTCCTCCGGGGGGGGGAACCGGGGAGCTGTTTTTT; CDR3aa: CASTPPGGGTGELFF
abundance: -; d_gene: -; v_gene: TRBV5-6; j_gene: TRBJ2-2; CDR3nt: TGTGCCAGCAGCTTGGCCGTGAACACCGGGGAGCTGTTTTTT; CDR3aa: CASSLAVNTGELFF
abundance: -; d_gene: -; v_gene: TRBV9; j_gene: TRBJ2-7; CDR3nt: TGTGCCAGCAGCGTAGAAGGGGGTTTCTACGAGCAGTACTTC; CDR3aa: CASSVEGGFYEQYF
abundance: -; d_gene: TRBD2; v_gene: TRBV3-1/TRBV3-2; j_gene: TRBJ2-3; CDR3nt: TGTGCCAGCAGCCAAGTATGGAGGCGGGGGGGCCCGACAGATACGCAGTATTTT; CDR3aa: CASSQVWRRGGPTDTQYF
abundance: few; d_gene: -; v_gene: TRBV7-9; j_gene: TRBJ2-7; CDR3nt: TGTGCCAGCAGCCGTCAGGAGGCCGAGCAGTACTTC; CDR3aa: CASSRQEAEQYF
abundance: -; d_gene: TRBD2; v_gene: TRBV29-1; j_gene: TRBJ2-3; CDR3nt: TGCAGCGTCGGACTAGCGGGAGTTTTAGATACGCAGTATTTT; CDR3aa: CSVGLAGVLDTQYF
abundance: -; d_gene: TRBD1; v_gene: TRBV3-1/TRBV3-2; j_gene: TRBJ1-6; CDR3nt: TGTGCCAGCAGCCGCGGGACAGGGTTGAGCTCCTATAATTCACCCCTCCACTTT; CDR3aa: CASSRGTGLSSYNSPLHF
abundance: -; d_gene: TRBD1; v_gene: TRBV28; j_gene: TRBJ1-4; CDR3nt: TGTGCCAGCAGTTCTTCCGGGACAGGGAAAGAAAAACTGTTTTTT; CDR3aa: CASSSSGTGKEKLFF
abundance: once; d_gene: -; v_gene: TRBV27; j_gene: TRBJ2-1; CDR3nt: TGTGCCAGCATGAGGCCGACCTACAATGAGCAGTTCTTC; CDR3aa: CASMRPTYNEQFF
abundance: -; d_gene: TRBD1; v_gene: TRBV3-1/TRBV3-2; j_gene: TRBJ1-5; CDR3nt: TGTGCCAGCAGCCCGATACATACGGTGGGACAGTACTATAGCAATCAGCCCCAGCATTTT; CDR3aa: CASSPIHTVGQYYSNQPQHF
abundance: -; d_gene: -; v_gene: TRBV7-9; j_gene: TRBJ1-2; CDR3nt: TGTGCCAGCAGCTTAATAAACTATGGCTACACCTTC; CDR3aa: CASSLINYGYTF
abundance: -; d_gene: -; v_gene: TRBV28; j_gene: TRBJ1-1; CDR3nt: TGTGCCAGCTCAGACAGGATGAACACTGAAGCTTTCTTT; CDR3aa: CASSDRMNTEAFF
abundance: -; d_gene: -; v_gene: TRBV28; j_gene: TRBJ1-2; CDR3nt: TGTGCCAGCAGTTTACTAACAGGGTCTGGCTACACCTTC; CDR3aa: CASSLLTGSGYTF
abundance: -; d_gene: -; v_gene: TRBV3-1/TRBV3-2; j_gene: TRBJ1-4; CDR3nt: TGTGCCAGCAGCGTAAACCCATCTATTACTAATGAAAAACTGTTTTTT; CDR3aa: CASSVNPSITNEKLFF
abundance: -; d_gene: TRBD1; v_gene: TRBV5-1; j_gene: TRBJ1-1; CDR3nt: TGCGCCAGCAGCTCCTCCCCGGGACAGCACACTGAAGCTTTCTTT; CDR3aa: CASSSSPGQHTEAFF
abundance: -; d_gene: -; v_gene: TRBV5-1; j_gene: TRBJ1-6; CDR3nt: TGCGCCAGCAGCTTGGGGCGGCAGGGTAAGGGCTCACCCCTCCACTTT; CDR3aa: CASSLGRQGKGSPLHF